This TCR beta chain emerged from a study of cytomegalovirus exposure and HLA in healthy donors listed by TCRdb under 2017. The study in broad terms: An earlier analysis of some 550 of the donors reported 250 to 350 Gb of sequence data and more than 90 million unique TCR beta sequences from approximately 180 million T cells. To study patterns of TCR occurrence, a later analysis re-analyzed previously published TCR beta repertoires from several hundred donors and added high-resolution HLA genotyping. To decide whether each TCR beta V gene segment behaved as functional or pseudogenic, an earlier analysis of some 600 of the donors relied on high-throughput TCR beta sequencing. Of the 398 genotyped donors, approximately 80% fell in the genetic ancestry cluster associated with self-reported Caucasian donors. Every discovery cohort repertoire had been produced on one sequencing platform. Donor age, sex, ethnicity and CMV serostatus were compiled together with the repertoire data. Because of strong linkage in the cohort, roughly five DR-DQ haplotypes were treated as single units for association and clustering. The aim of the study was to test whether cataloging public T cell receptors could identify signatures of past pathogen exposure. The number of typed donors differed by locus: about 620-640 for A, B, C, DRB1 and DQB1; 500 to 550 for DQA1; 606 for DPA1; and approximately 450 for DPB1. Among roughly 370 genotyped donors of the cohort, an average of 235,054 unique TCR beta nucleotide sequences were sequenced per donor, roughly 18% of them non-productive. In a later genetic analysis, genome-wide SNP genotypes for about three fifths of the roughly 670 donors were used, and that subset was treated as a discovery cohort. The study combined high-throughput TCR immunosequencing, statistical association of individual TCRs with disease status, and machine learning to predict cytomegalovirus infection status. In addition to the first cohort of 666 subjects, a separate validation cohort of approximately 130 different subjects was used. HLA typing included class I and class II loci at four-digit resolution. The T cell repertoires of 550 to 850 subjects were profiled by immunosequencing and related to cytomegalovirus serostatus. An early release covering roughly 580 HLA-typed donors comprised roughly 300 gigabases of sequencing data and approximately 80 million unique TCR sequences. In the later analysis, no new phenotypic data were used to find candidate immune exposures; instead, reliance was placed on TCR beta sequences and their occurrence across donors.

The cohort comprised more than 550 healthy bone marrow donors. At the time of sampling, all cohort members were nominally healthy, though unrecorded immune exposures were likely present. Of the approximately 700 cohort members, roughly 290 had a positive CMV serostatus and 350 to 450 had a negative one, while no CMV serostatus was recorded for the donor. Each donor provided a peripheral blood sample, and peripheral blood mononuclear cells were used for TCR beta sequencing. Genomic DNA extraction from the blood cell samples was performed with the Qiagen DNeasy Blood Extraction Kit. Library preparation used the immunoSEQ multiplex PCR assay. The multiplex PCR relied on a mix of 60 forward primers for TCR Vbeta segments and 13 reverse primers for TCR Jbeta segments. The CDR3 region of rearranged TCR beta genes was amplified from genomic DNA by a multiplex PCR assay. The Illumina HiSeq System was used to sequence the amplified TCR beta libraries as 87-base-pair reads. On the study's bioinformatics: In a later analysis, 80 million or so unique TCR beta chains were counted across the roughly 610 repertoires, and around 10 million of these chains were shared by at least two donors. Raw reads were error-corrected and collapsed into unique sequences with a nearest-neighbor algorithm that merged closely related sequences to remove PCR and sequencing errors. Alignment of CDR3 sequences to IMGT reference sequences was used to assign V, D and J gene segments. For a sequence to be retained, a match of at least six nucleotides was required to both a V gene segment and a J gene segment. A rearrangement was called productive if the CDR3 had no stop codons and remained in frame with V and J, and every other rearrangement was called non-productive. CDR3 was defined according to IMGT convention as the region running from the second conserved V-encoded cysteine to the conserved J-encoded phenylalanine. The earlier analysis of about 560 of the donors excluded any sequence lacking an unambiguous match to a single V gene segment. An earlier analysis of around 600 of the donors classified V segments as functional when productive rearrangements were above 56.7% and as segregating when the standard deviation between donors was above 5%. A statistical classification framework was developed to diagnose cytomegalovirus status using the catalog of TCR beta chain sequences. V and J gene assignment, in a later analysis, came from comparing TCR nucleotide sequences with IMGT/GENE-DB human TR gene sequences. A later analysis assigned CDR3 sequences and most-parsimonious VDJ recombination scenarios with the TCRdist pipeline. A later analysis defined each TCR beta chain by its CDR3 amino acid sequence plus V-gene family, and excluded reads lacking a unique V-gene family. A later analysis removed several hundred highly shared, low-generation-probability nucleotide sequences to deal with suspected cross-contamination and a sequencing artifact. For each public chain, a later analysis derived a clonal expansion index from normalized ranks of inferred template counts within each repertoire. Generation probabilities in a later analysis came from a VDJ recombination model fitted to out-of-frame rearrangements, and those results were checked against IGoR. In a later analysis, hypergeometric tests were used to score TCR-TCR, TCR-HLA and TCR-CMV co-occurrence, with a repertoire-size bias correction applied to TCR pairs. In a later analysis, false discovery rates were estimated by permuting HLA or CMV assignments 20 times. In a later analysis, co-occurring TCRs were grouped with DBSCAN, and TCRdist sequence similarity was added when clustering was performed within HLA-allele-positive subsets. For co-occurrence clustering, repertoires with fewer than 30,000 or more than 120,000 public chains were excluded, along with four or five repertoires with anomalous nucleotide sharing. Here the immuneACCESS table is served through TCRdb, limited to in-frame sequences with V and J called. Missing clones are a known gap in these copies; in checked studies unresolved V genes cover under half, and the rest lacks a known reason. V and J calls and clone size are those listed in that table; D and trimming were worked out from the DNA. Across this sample there are 85,000 to 100,000 clones, with about 68% seen only once. Roughly 2.1% of the sample rests with the top ten.

V lost 2 bases and J lost 7 bases; the stretch between them is 15 bases long. From the germline V gene, CDR1 is MDHEN and CDR2 is SYDVKM. The CDR3 measures 15 amino acids from cysteine to phenylalanine. The read is trimmed to its CDR3 DNA, 45 bases read in frame from base 1. General conclusions and limits of the study: Immune exposure information for the cohort was limited to CMV serostatus. A group of highly shared sequence variants was considered likely to be a technical artifact of the sequencing pipeline. A further reported finding was that TCR beta sequences accurately predicted the HLA-A and HLA-B alleles for most subjects in the first cohort. A later analysis reported that several top co-occurrence clusters appeared linked to parvovirus B19, influenza, CMV and Epstein-Barr virus. While some public TCRs were present in many individuals, most TCR sequences turned up only very rarely across donors. A later analysis associated roughly 17,000 TCR beta sequences with specific HLA alleles at a false discovery rate of 0.05. Only TCR beta chains were sequenced in this cohort, and the absence of alpha or paired-chain data limited detectable features. Assigning TCR associations to individual alleles was difficult when HLA alleles, especially DR and DQ, strongly co-occurred. Because counts were too low, around 18 rarely observed V segments, including chromosome 9 orphons, were left out of the earlier analysis of several hundred of the donors. In the study, 150 to 200 TCR beta chains were listed as associated with cytomegalovirus. According to a later analysis, most CMV-associated TCR beta chains appeared to be HLA-restricted, and the HLA associations seemed to be driven largely by CMV exposure. In vitro tests confirmed that a few of the cytomegalovirus-associated TCR beta chains recognize cytomegalovirus antigens. In an earlier analysis of about 550 of the donors, most TCR beta V segments were observed in productive rearrangements about 87% or about 30% of the time, broadly matching IMGT annotations. Because HLA typing was missing for some donors at each locus, association tests included only the typed subset. Compared with the approximately 720-donor mean, donors in an Asian-associated ancestry cluster had fewer N-insertions in productive TCRs, according to a later genetic analysis. Some IMGT-functional V segments, including TRBV6-2 and TRBV6-3, could not be told apart with the 87-base-pair reads, so those segments were excluded. The presence/absence analyses assumed that sequencing depth was roughly uniform across donors, and that assumption may not be true. A later analysis found that HLA-associated TCR beta chains were more clonally expanded and had lower generation probabilities than equally common non-associated chains. In a later genetic analysis, a missense DCLRE1C variant was associated with V-gene and J-gene trimming of TCR beta chains, and the association was replicated in an independent cohort. The classifier was reported to diagnose cytomegalovirus status with high specificity and sensitivity in both the original cohort and the validation cohort. A later analysis found that TCR association rates varied across HLA loci, with DRB1 alleles showing the most associated TCRs and HLA-C alleles the fewest. It was suggested by the authors that the approach could potentially be generalized to other disease states and immunological phenotypes. Correlated functional status among segregating V segments might reflect linkage disequilibrium, but an unknown experimental factor could not be ruled out.

About this clone: It lacks a known antigen. Nothing much larger sits one base from this clone, and base qualities are not available.

The sequenced sample was PBMCs. The sequence joins TRBV28 to TRBJ1-5; the best D guess is TRBD1, with 6 bases matching. This clonotype was obtained from a human donor in good health. The CDR3 is CASSLKGGGWQPQHF. The sequence in DNA is TGTGCCAGCAGTTTAAAGGGGGGGGGTTGGCAGCCCCAGCATTTT.